The present entry profiles one T cell receptor (beta chain) with its context. The V end lost 0 bases, the J end lost 6 bases, and 3 bases lay between the germline ends. The CDR3 consists of 13 residues. Germline lookup yields CDR1 LGHDT and CDR2 YNNKEL (reference sequence). The data stem from a study of blood T cell repertoires in COVID-19. Data came from immunoSEQ multiplex PCR; TCRdb stores just in-frame clones and leaves some out. This sample has 95,000 to 150,000 clones, with 75% to 85% found just once. The material sequenced was peripheral blood. The rearrangement joins TRBV3-1 (or the pseudogene TRBV3-2) to TRBJ1-6; no clear D gene. This receptor was identified in a man aged 40-49 years with active or convalescent COVID-19. CDR3 nucleotides: TGTGCCAGCAGCCAAGATCGTAATTCACCCCTCCACTTT. Encoded protein: CASSQDRNSPLHF.